Following are 27 T cell receptor beta chains from one sample sequenced in a study of regulatory T cells in long-lasting Graves disease. Combining iRepertoire HTBI primers with Arm-PCR of CDR3 regions, the authors built TCR beta libraries. MiXCR was run by TCRdb on the multiplex PCR reads, yielding one entry per CDR3 protein. The repertoire holds approximately 470,000 distinct CDR3 sequences, with under 20% as singletons. This sample's time point: newly diagnosed GD, antithyroid drugs for less than 3 months. Generation of the TCR library employed RNA extracted from PBMCs. These data were also filed under a second study, of T cells in Graves' hyperthyroidism and ophthalmopathy.

The source material was peripheral blood mononuclear cells (PBMCs), sampled at new diagnosis, from a patient treated with antithyroid drugs. These receptors were obtained from a man aged 40-50 years with Graves disease.

This clonotype was counted many times. V is TRBV7-8 and J is TRBJ1-6; no definite D call. Trimming pared 5 bases from V and 6 bases from J, leaving 11 bases between. Germline loops: CDR1 SGHVS, CDR2 FQNEAQ. The CDR3 covers 14 residues. CDR3: CASSPPGFNSPLHF. Here the CDR3 DNA reads TGTGCCAGCAGCCCCCCAGGATTTAATTCACCCCTCCACTTT.

This clonotype was detected once. This sequence joins TRBV5-1 and TRBJ2-1; 11 bases agree with TRBD2. Losses at the gene ends were 1 base for V and 9 bases for J; bases not matched to a gene: 3. The CDR3 contains 14 residues. Germline V gene sequence: CDR1 SGHRS, CDR2 YFSETQ. This chain's CDR3 is CASSLTSGSREQFF. The CDR3 DNA reads TGCGCCAGCAGCTTGACTAGCGGGAGTCGTGAGCAGTTCTTC. The complete variable domain, with remaining parts taken from reference TRBV5-1 and TRBJ2-1, reads KAGVTQTPRYLIKTRGQQVTLSCSPISGHRSVSWYQQTPGQGLQFLFEYFSETQRNKGNFPGRFSGRQFSNSRSEMNVSTLELGDSALYLCASSLTSGSREQFFGPGTRLTVL.

The sample holds a few counts of this clonotype. The rearrangement links TRBV18 to TRBJ2-1; 9 nucleotides line up with TRBD2. After removal of 3 bases from V and 7 bases from J, the junction contained 10 bases not matched to a gene. This CDR3 spans 16 amino acids. Germline assignment: CDR1 KGHSH and CDR2 LQKENI. CDR3 protein: CASSPGGLAVGNEQFF. Here the CDR3 DNA reads TGTGCCAGCTCACCTGGGGGACTAGCCGTCGGAAATGAGCAGTTCTTC.

The chain uses TRBV2 and TRBJ2-7; D unclear. The V and J ends lost 3 bases and 6 bases respectively, with 9 bases between them. Germline-derived CDR1 and CDR2 are SNHLY and FYNNEI. This CDR3 has 12 amino acids. The CDR3 sequence is CASSDVGLEQYF. The CDR3 DNA follows: TGTGCCAGCAGTGACGTAGGCCTCGAGCAGTACTTC.

This clonotype was seen repeatedly, ten times or more. The chain recombines TRBV28 with TRBJ2-7, with 9 positions matching TRBD1. Germline V gives CDR1 MDHEN, CDR2 SYDVKM. The CDR3 is made up of 13 amino acids. The CDR3 bases are TGTGCTACTGAGGGACAGGGTGTACACGAGCAGTACTTC. As protein: CATEGQGVHEQYF. The full variable domain, with the rest looked up from reference TRBV28 and TRBJ2-7, is DVKVTQSSRYLVKRTGEKVFLECVQDMDHENMFWYRQDPGLGLRLIYFSYDVKMKEKGDIPEGYSVSREKKERFSLILESASTNQTSMYLCATEGQGVHEQYFGPGTRLTVT.

The table lists this clonotype with many counts. The V and J genes are TRBV11-2 and TRBJ1-1, with D possibly matching TRBD1 (6 bases). Germline CDR1 reads SGHAT; CDR2 reads FQNNGV. This CDR3 has 17 residues. V was shortened by 5 bases and J by 5 bases, with 24 bases between the two germline ends. The CDR3 DNA sequence: TGTGCCAGCAGCGCAACGTTAAGGAGGGGGAGGGCGACTGAAGCTTTCTTT. This translates into CASSATLRRGRATEAFF.

This chain connects TRBV12-3 or TRBV12-4 to TRBJ2-1; 9 bases align to TRBD2. This CDR3 has 13 amino acids. Trimming took 6 bases from V and 8 from J; bases not matched to a gene: 5. The chain's CDR3 is CASRPSGIDEQFF. Here the CDR3 DNA reads TGTGCCAGCAGGCCTAGCGGGATTGATGAGCAGTTCTTC.

The chain uses TRBV5-1 and TRBJ1-6; a weak D match, TRBD1 (6 bases). The germline V gene has CDR1 SGHRS and CDR2 YFSETQ. The CDR3 covers 14 residues. Trimming left V 1 base short and J 9 bases short, with 11 bases between. This CDR3 is CASSLNRERSPLHF. CDR3 DNA: TGCGCCAGCAGCTTGAACAGGGAGCGTTCACCCCTCCACTTT.

The chain couples TRBV5-1 to TRBJ2-7; perhaps TRBD1 as D (6 bases). V lost 1 base and J 3 bases, leaving 23 bases between the germline ends. This CDR3 has 18 residues. The germline V gene encodes CDR1 SGHRS and CDR2 YFSETQ. CDR3 sequence reads: CASSLKFWGQQENYEQYF. CDR3 coding DNA: TGCGCCAGCAGCTTGAAATTTTGGGGACAACAAGAGAACTACGAGCAGTACTTC.

This clonotype was seen more than once but under ten times. The chain is built from TRBV20-1 and TRBJ2-7; D is undetermined. CDR3 length: 15 amino acids. V was cut by 0 bases and J by 6 bases, with 18 bases left in between. CDR1 DFQATT and CDR2 SNEGSKA come from the germline V gene (reference sequence). The DNA of the CDR3 is TGCAGTGCTAGAGATGGAAAACTTGCGCCTGCCGAGCAGTACTTC. Amino acid sequence: CSARDGKLAPAEQYF.

The chain combines TRBV27 with TRBJ2-7; TRBD2 matches at 8 bases. The CDR3 contains 13 residues. Germline CDR1 is MNHEY and CDR2 is SMNVEV (reference sequence). V trimming: 7 bases; J trimming: 2 bases; junction bases outside the gene matches: 4. Here the CDR3 reads CASNGLAPYEQYF. CDR3 nucleotides: TGTGCCAGCAACGGACTAGCCCCCTACGAGCAGTACTTC.

Many counts were recorded for this clonotype. The genes are TRBV19 and TRBJ2-2, with TRBD1 identical over 7 bases. V was clipped by 6 bases and J by 2 bases; unmatched bases: 18. The CDR3 has 19 residues. CDR1 and CDR2 from the germline V gene are LNHDA and SQIVND (reference sequence). The CDR3 bases are TGTGCCAGTAGCCCTTCCCGCCCGACAGGGCGCCTAAACACCGGGGAGCTGTTTTTT. It yields the protein CASSPSRPTGRLNTGELFF.

The sample holds many counts of this clonotype. Here the CDR3 reads CASSSPGQGARETQYF. Written as DNA, the CDR3 is TGTGCCAGCAGCTCACCGGGACAGGGGGCACGGGAGACCCAGTACTTC. This chain links TRBV7-2 with TRBJ2-5; 12 bases match TRBD1. The CDR3 has 16 amino acids. The germline CDR1 and CDR2 sequences are SGHTA and FQGNSA. The junction had 8 bases not matched to a gene; V was cut back by 4 bases and J by 5 bases.

Ten or more counts support this clonotype. The chain employs TRBV28 and TRBJ1-1; D is ambiguous. The CDR3 loop spans 11 amino acids. V lost 6 bases, J lost 6 bases, and 8 bases lay in between. Germline CDR1 and CDR2: MDHEN and SYDVKM. The chain's CDR3 is CASSPRAEAFF. The CDR3 DNA sequence: TGTGCCAGCAGCCCTCGGGCTGAAGCTTTCTTT.

This clonotype turned up a few times. The rearrangement joins TRBV9 to TRBJ2-7; tentatively, D is TRBD2 (5 bases). The V end lost 5 bases, the J end lost 3 bases, and 12 bases lay between the germline ends. The CDR3 consists of 13 residues. CDR1 is SGDLS and CDR2 is YYNGEE in the germline V gene. CDR3 region: CASRGIACYEQYF. DNA for the CDR3: TGTGCCAGCAGGGGGATAGCGTGCTACGAGCAGTACTTC.

This clonotype came up many times. CDR3 bases: TGTGCCTGGAGTCAAGGCGGGGAGCTGTTTTTT. It codes for CAWSQGGELFF. The V call is TRBV30, the J call TRBJ2-2; D is unresolved. V lost 2 bases, J lost 7 bases, and 5 bases lay in between. Germline V gene data show CDR1 as GTSNPN and CDR2 as SVGIG (reference sequence). CDR3 length: 11 residues.

For this clonotype: Since a much larger clone is just one base distant, this may be a read error. V usage is TRBV5-6 and J usage is TRBJ2-7; perhaps TRBD2 as D (5 bases). V was shortened by 4 bases and J by 5 bases, with 13 bases between the two germline ends. Per the germline V gene, CDR1 is SGHDT and CDR2 is YYEEEE. The CDR3 is 13 amino acids. This CDR3 reads CASSRRGGNEQYF. Here the CDR3 DNA reads TGTGCCAGCAGCAGACGGGGTGGCAACGAGCAGTACTTC.

This clonotype occurred a few times. The rearrangement links TRBV4-1 to TRBJ2-7; perhaps TRBD2 as D (5 bases). The germline V gene has CDR1 MGHRA and CDR2 YSYEKL. The germline V and J ends were trimmed by 0 bases and 4 bases, with 10 bases remaining between them. The CDR3 is made up of 14 amino acids. The CDR3 sequence: CASSQEPRGYEQYF. The CDR3 DNA reads as TGCGCCAGCAGCCAAGAACCCCGCGGGTACGAGCAGTACTTC.

This clonotype was detected ten times or more. The chain uses TRBV5-1 and TRBJ2-2, with D possibly being TRBD1 or TRBD2 (5 bases each). The V end was cut by 2 bases, the J end by 0 bases, with 8 bases between. Germline V gives CDR1 SGHRS, CDR2 YFSETQ. This CDR3 is 15 amino acids long. The CDR3 coding sequence is TGCGCCAGCAGCTTAGGGGAGACGAACACCGGGGAGCTGTTTTTT. Translation gives CASSLGETNTGELFF.

There are many counts of this clonotype. The chain combines TRBV20-1 with TRBJ1-1; D is possibly TRBD1 (6 bases). Germline V lookup: CDR1 DFQATT, CDR2 SNEGSKA (reference sequence). Trimming left V 4 bases short and J 10 bases short, with 13 bases between. The CDR3 totals 11 residues. The CDR3 loop reads CSAKSETGAFF. The CDR3 coding sequence is TGCAGTGCTAAGTCCGAGACAGGAGCTTTCTTT.

This clonotype was seen repeatedly, ten times or more. The rearrangement joins TRBV20-1 to TRBJ2-3; D might be TRBD2 (6 bases). This CDR3 has 14 amino acids. Between the trimmed V and J ends, which lost 5 bases and 3 bases, there was a span of 15 bases. CDR1 is DFQATT, CDR2 SNEGSKA, per germline (reference sequence). CDR3: CSAAREASTDTQYF. In DNA, the CDR3 is TGCAGTGCTGCGAGGGAGGCGAGTACAGATACGCAGTATTTT.

At least ten counts were recorded for this clonotype. The chain uses TRBV18 and TRBJ2-1, with D tentatively TRBD2 (6 bases). The CDR3 length is 14 residues. Between the trimmed V and J ends, which lost 3 bases and 7 bases, there was a span of 13 bases. The germline V gene encodes CDR1 KGHSH and CDR2 LQKENI. The CDR3 coding sequence is TGTGCCAGCTCACCTCCGGGACTCAAGAATGAGCAGTTCTTC. Its protein is CASSPPGLKNEQFF.

This clonotype was seen at least ten times. In DNA, the CDR3 is TGCAGTGCTAGAGGGGACAGGGGGCCGTATCAGCCCCAGCATTTT. Protein: CSARGDRGPYQPQHF. The J gene is TRBJ1-5, the V gene TRBV20-1, with 12 positions matching TRBD1. Germline-derived CDR1 and CDR2 are DFQATT and SNEGSKA (reference sequence). The CDR3 contains 15 residues. Germline trimming cut 1 base from V and 5 bases from J; bases unmatched to any gene: 3.

This clonotype has ten or more counts. This chain uses TRBV5-1 with TRBJ2-1, with 13 bases that match TRBD2. Germline V gives CDR1 SGHRS, CDR2 YFSETQ. The V and J ends lost 8 bases and 8 bases, in that order; junction bases with no gene match: 7. The length of the CDR3 is 14 residues. CDR3 coding DNA: TGCGCCAGTACTCGGACTAGCGGGAGCCATGAGCAGTTCTTC. Translation: CASTRTSGSHEQFF. The variable domain in full, completed from reference TRBV5-1 and TRBJ2-1, reads KAGVTQTPRYLIKTRGQQVTLSCSPISGHRSVSWYQQTPGQGLQFLFEYFSETQRNKGNFPGRFSGRQFSNSRSEMNVSTLELGDSALYLCASTRTSGSHEQFFGPGTRLTVL.

Concerning this clonotype: A read error may explain this, as a much larger clone is one base away. The final CDR3 position lacks the conserved phenylalanine or tryptophan, pointing to a likely read error. The chain combines TRBV7-9 with TRBJ2-7; a possible D gene is TRBD1 (6 bases). Germline-derived CDR1 and CDR2 are SEHNR and FQNEAQ (reference sequence). V was shortened by 5 bases and J by 1 base, with 18 bases between the two germline ends. The CDR3 is made up of 16 amino acids. The CDR3 is CASSPVKGVKSYEQYS. The CDR3 nucleotides are TGTGCCAGCAGCCCCGTCAAGGGGGTGAAGTCCTACGAGCAGTACTCC.

This clonotype was counted ten times or more. The chain joins TRBV20-1 to TRBJ1-1; a possible D gene is TRBD1 (5 bases). This CDR3 is built from 14 residues. Trimming removed 2 bases at V and 5 bases at J, with 15 bases between. Germline V CDR1 and CDR2: DFQATT, SNEGSKA (reference sequence). This chain's CDR3 is CSARKLNRQTEAFF. The CDR3 DNA follows: TGCAGTGCTAGAAAGTTAAACAGGCAGACTGAAGCTTTCTTT.

This clonotype occurred many times. The V call is TRBV24-1, the J call TRBJ2-1, with 7 nucleotides matching TRBD2. V lost 5 bases and J lost 3; bases outside the gene matches: 3. CDR1 is KGHDR, CDR2 SFDVKD, per germline. This CDR3 has 14 residues. The CDR3 protein is CATSARGNYNEQFF. The CDR3 DNA sequence: TGTGCCACCAGTGCGCGGGGGAACTACAATGAGCAGTTCTTC.